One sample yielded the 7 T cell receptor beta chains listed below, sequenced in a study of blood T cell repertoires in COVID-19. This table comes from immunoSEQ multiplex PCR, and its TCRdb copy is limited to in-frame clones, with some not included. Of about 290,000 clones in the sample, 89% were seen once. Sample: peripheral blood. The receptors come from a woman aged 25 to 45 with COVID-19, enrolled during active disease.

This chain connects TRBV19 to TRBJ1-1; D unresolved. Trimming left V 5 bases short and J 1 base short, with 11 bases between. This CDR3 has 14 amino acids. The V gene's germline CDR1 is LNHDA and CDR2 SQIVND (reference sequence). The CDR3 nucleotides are TGTGCCAGTAGTCTTGCGGGGAGGAACACTGAAGCTTTCTTT. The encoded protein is CASSLAGRNTEAFF.

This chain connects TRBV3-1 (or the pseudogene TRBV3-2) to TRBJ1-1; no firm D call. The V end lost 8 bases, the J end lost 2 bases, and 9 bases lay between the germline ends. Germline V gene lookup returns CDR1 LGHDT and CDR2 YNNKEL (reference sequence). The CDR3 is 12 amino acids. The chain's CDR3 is CASGLQNTEAFF. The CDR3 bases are TGTGCCAGCGGACTTCAAAACACTGAAGCTTTCTTT.

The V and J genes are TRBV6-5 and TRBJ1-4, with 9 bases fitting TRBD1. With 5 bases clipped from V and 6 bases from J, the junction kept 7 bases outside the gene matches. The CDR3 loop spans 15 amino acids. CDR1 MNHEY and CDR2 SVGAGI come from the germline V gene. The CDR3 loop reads CASSPDRGGYEKLFF. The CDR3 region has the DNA TGTGCCAGCAGTCCGGACAGGGGAGGTTATGAAAAACTGTTTTTT.

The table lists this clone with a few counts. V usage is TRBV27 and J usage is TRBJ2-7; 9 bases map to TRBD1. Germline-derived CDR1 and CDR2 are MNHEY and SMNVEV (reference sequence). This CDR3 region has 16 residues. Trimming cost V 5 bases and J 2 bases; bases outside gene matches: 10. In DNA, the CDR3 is TGTGCCAGCAGTCCAACCGGGACAGGGTTCCCCTACGAGCAGTACTTC. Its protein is CASSPTGTGFPYEQYF.

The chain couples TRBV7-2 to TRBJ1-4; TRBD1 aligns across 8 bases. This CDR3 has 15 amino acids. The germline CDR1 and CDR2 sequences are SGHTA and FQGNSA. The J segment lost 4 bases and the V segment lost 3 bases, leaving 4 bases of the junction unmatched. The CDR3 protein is CASSFQDRVNEKLFF. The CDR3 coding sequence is TGTGCCAGCAGCTTCCAGGACAGGGTTAATGAAAAACTGTTTTTT.

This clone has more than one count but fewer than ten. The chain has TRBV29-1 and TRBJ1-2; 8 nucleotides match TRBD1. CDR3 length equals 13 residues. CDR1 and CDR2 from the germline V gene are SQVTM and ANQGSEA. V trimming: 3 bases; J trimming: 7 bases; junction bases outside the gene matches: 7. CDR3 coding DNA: TGCAGCGTTGAGCCACCGGGACAGGTTGGCTACACCTTC. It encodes CSVEPPGQVGYTF.

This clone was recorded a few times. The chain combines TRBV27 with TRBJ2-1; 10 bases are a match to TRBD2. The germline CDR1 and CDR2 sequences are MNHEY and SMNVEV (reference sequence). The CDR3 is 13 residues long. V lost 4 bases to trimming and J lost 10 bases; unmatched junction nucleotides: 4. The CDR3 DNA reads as TGTGCCAGCAGTTACTCGGGACTAGCGGAGCAGTTCTTC. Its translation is CASSYSGLAEQFF.